This TCR beta chain was recovered during a study of T-cell reconstitution after alpha-beta-depleted transplantation in children listed by TCRdb under 2016. Describing the broader study: Using TCR repertoire profiling, the study quantitatively followed how T-cell immune reconstitution unfolded in children after TCRalphabeta/CD19-depleted allogeneic hematopoietic cell transplantation. The paper as a whole reports these results and caveats: About two months after transplant, the apparently early recovery of alphabetaT-cell counts reportedly depended on just several hundred clones that had expanded rapidly and came from non-depleted graft cells. In some patients, the high TCRbeta diversity seen at day 60 was put down to recipient T cells and intrathymic progenitors that had survived conditioning. The frequencies of hyperexpanded clones fell over the following months, and after one year, T-cell counts and TCRbeta diversity were mostly attributed to newly produced T cells.

This specimen's treatment or condition label, interpreted: allogeneic hematopoietic cell transplantation with graft depleted of TCRalphabeta T cells and CD19 B cells. Transplant recipients were children who received TCRalphabeta/CD19-depleted allogeneic hematopoietic cell grafts. This clonotype was detected only a few times. Its antigen specificity is not known. No much larger clone exists at a distance of one base, and base qualities are not known. Library preparation was by PCR. The sample was run on an Illumina HiSeq 2500. Molecular barcoding was employed in the preparation of TCR libraries, with unique molecular identifiers being used to normalize TCRbeta repertoire quantification. TCRdb itself trimmed the public reads at Q25 with fastp, ran MiXCR and retained productive beta chains. Rows with one shared CDR3 protein collapse into an entry with the most common genes and DNA. The sample data list a few hundred thousand distinct CDR3 sequences, and roughly 13% of these were observed just once. The ten largest clonotypes hold about 2.2% of the sample.

Inclusive of the bounding cysteine and phenylalanine, the CDR3 is 15 residues long. Only the CDR3 region is kept as DNA, spanning 45 bases read in frame from base 1. Trimming accounts for 4 bases at V and 7 bases at J, while the number of junction bases matched to no gene is 8. The germline V gene gives CDR1 as SGHRS and CDR2 as YFSETQ. The material was PBMCs, mostly from graft donor cells, obtained 360 days after TCRalphabeta/CD19-depleted stem cell transplant. The sequence derives from a male patient younger than 18 who had a stem cell transplant for acute myeloid leukemia, so the T cells may come from the graft donor. In this chain, TRBV5-1 is recombined with TRBJ2-2, with 9 bases matching TRBD2. The DNA sequence reads TGCGCCAGCAGCACTCTTAGCGGGAGTGGCGGGGAGCTGTTTTTT. This encodes CASSTLSGSGGELFF.